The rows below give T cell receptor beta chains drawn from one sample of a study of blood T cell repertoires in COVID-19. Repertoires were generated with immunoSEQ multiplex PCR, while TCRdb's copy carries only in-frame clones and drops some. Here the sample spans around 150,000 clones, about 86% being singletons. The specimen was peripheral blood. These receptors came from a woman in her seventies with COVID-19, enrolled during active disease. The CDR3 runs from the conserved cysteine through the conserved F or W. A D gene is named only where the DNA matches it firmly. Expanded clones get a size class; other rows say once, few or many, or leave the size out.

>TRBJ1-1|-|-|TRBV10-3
TGTGCCATTTCAGAAGGGAGGAACACTGAAGCTTTCTTT
CAISEGRNTEAFF
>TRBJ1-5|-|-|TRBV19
TGTGCCAGTAGTATGTATTGGGGGCGCAATCAGCCCCAGCATTTT
CASSMYWGRNQPQHF
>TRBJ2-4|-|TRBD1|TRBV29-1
TGCAGCGTCTCCGGGACAGGGGGTTTGAACATTCAGTACTTC
CSVSGTGGLNIQYF
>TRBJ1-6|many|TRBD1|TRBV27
TGTGCCAGCAGTCCGGACAGGGGAAATTCACCCCTCCACTTT
CASSPDRGNSPLHF
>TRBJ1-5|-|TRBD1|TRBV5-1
TGCGCCAGCAGCACCACAGGGACAGGCAATCAGCCCCAGCATTTT
CASSTTGTGNQPQHF
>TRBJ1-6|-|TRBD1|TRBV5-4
TGTGCCAGCAGCTTGGGAGACAGGGCGAATTCACCCCTCCACTTT
CASSLGDRANSPLHF
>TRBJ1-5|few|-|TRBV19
TGTGCCAGTAGGACAGCCCATAGCAATCAGCCCCAGCATTTT
CASRTAHSNQPQHF
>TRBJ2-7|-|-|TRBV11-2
TGTGCCAGCAGCCTCTCCTTATCCTACGAGCAGTACTTC
CASSLSLSYEQYF
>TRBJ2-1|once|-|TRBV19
TGTGCCAGTAGTAATGTGTTAGAGCAGTTCTTC
CASSNVLEQFF
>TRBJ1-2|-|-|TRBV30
TGTGCCTGGGGGGGAGGTGGCTACACCTTC
CAWGGGGYTF
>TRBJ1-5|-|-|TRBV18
TGTGCCAGCTCACCAGCGGGGGCTGATCAGCCCCAGCATTTT
CASSPAGADQPQHF
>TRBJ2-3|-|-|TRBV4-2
TGTGCCAGCAGCCAAGAAGGAGGCGGCCCCGATACGCAGTATTTT
CASSQEGGGPDTQYF
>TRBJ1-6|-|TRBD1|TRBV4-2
TGTGCCAGCAGCCAGGGGCCGGACAGGGGCGGGTTTTCACCCCTCCACTTT
CASSQGPDRGGFSPLHF
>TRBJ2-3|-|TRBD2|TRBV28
TGTGCCAGCAGACATCAAAGCGGGGCGGCCACAGATACGCAGTATTTT
CASRHQSGAATDTQYF
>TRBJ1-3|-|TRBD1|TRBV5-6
TGTGCCAGCAGCTTGTACGCGGGACAGGGCGGAAACACCATATATTTT
CASSLYAGQGGNTIYF
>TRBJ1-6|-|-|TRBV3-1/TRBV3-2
TGTGCCAGCAGCCCTTCGCGGAATTCACCCCTCCACTTT
CASSPSRNSPLHF
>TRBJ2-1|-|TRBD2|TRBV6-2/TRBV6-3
TGTGCCAGCAGCACTAGCGGGGGAGTACAGTTCTTC
CASSTSGGVQFF
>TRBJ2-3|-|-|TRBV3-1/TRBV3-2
TGTGCCAGCAGCCAAGATAGCCTAGCCAATACGCAGTATTTT
CASSQDSLANTQYF
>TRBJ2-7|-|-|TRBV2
TGTGCCAGCAGTGAACGGTCCGGGACAATTAGCCCCTACGAGCAGTACTTC
CASSERSGTISPYEQYF
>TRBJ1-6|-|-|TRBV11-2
TGTGCCAGCAGCTATCGGCAGAGGGATTCACCCCTCCACTTT
CASSYRQRDSPLHF
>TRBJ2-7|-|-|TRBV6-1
TGTGCCAGCAGTGGGGGGCACACTTCGACACAATACGAGCAGTACTTC
CASSGGHTSTQYEQYF
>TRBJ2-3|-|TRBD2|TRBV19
TGTGCCAGTAGTAACCTGGGACTAGCGGGGGGCACAGATACGCAGTATTTT
CASSNLGLAGGTDTQYF
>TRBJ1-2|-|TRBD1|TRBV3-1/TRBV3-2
TGTGCCAGCAGCCAGGGACAGGGGGGGTATGGCTACACCTTC
CASSQGQGGYGYTF
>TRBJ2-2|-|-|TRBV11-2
TGTGCCAGCAGCTCCCGACCGCAGGGTGATACCGGGGAGCTGTTTTTT
CASSSRPQGDTGELFF
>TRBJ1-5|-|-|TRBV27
TGTGCCAGCAGTTTTGGCAATAGCAATCAGCCCCAGCATTTT
CASSFGNSNQPQHF
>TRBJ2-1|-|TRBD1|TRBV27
TGTGCCAGCAGAAGACAGGGACGGGATGAGCAGTTCTTC
CASRRQGRDEQFF
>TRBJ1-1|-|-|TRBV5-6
TGTGCCAGCAGTGGACATCTGAACACTGAAGCTTTCTTT
CASSGHLNTEAFF
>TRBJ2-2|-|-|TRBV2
TGTGCCAGCAGGGGTCAGGGATACGGGGAGCTGTTTTTT
CASRGQGYGELFF
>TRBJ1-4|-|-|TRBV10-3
TGTGCCATCAGTGAGTCGGACAGAAGAAATGAAAAACTGTTTTTT
CAISESDRRNEKLFF
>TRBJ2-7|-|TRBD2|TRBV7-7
TGTGCTAGCAGCATAGGATCGGGACTAGTCGACGAGCAGTACTTC
CASSIGSGLVDEQYF
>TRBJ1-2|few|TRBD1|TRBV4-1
TGCGCCAGCAGGCACCCAGACAGGGCCGACTATGGCTACACCTTC
CASRHPDRADYGYTF
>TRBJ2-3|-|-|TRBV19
TGTGCCAGTAGTTCACAGGGTTTCAGCACAGATACGCAGTATTTT
CASSSQGFSTDTQYF
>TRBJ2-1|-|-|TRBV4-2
TGTGCCAGCAGCCAAGAGACTGATGAGCAGTTCTTC
CASSQETDEQFF
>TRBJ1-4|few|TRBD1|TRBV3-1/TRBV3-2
TGTGCCAGCAGCCCGAGGGACAGGGGGCGGAATGAAAAACTGTTTTTT
CASSPRDRGRNEKLFF
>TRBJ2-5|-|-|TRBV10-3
TGTGCCATCAGTGACTCGGGTTGGAAGACCCAGTACTTC
CAISDSGWKTQYF
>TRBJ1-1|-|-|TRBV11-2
TGTGCCAGCAGCTTATTCCGCAGGGAGGTCACTGAAGCTTTCTTT
CASSLFRREVTEAFF
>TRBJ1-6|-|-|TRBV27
TGTGCCAGCAGTTTAGATAGCTCAGCCGGGGGTCACTCACCCCTCCACTTT
CASSLDSSAGGHSPLHF
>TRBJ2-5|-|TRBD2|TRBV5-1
TGCGCCAGCAGCTTGGAGGGTCCAGCGGGGTTCCAAGAGACCCAGTACTTC
CASSLEGPAGFQETQYF
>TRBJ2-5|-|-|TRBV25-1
TGTGCCAGCAGTGAATATAGTAGTGTAGAGACCCAGTACTTC
CASSEYSSVETQYF
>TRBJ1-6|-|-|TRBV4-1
TGCGCCAGCAGCCAAGATTGGGGGAGGGCAGATAATTCACCCCTCCACTTT
CASSQDWGRADNSPLHF
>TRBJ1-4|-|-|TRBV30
TGTGCCTGGAGCAGGGCCCCTAATGAAAAACTGTTTTTT
CAWSRAPNEKLFF
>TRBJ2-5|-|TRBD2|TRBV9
TGTGCCAGCAGCGTAGCGGGGACTAGCAATCAAGAGACCCAGTACTTC
CASSVAGTSNQETQYF
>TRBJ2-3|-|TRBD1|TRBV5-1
TGCGCCAGCAGTTCCACAGGGGGCTCTGGTTTAGATACGCAGTATTTT
CASSSTGGSGLDTQYF